Below are 30 T cell receptor beta chains sequenced from a single sample in a study of blood T cell repertoires in COVID-19. Sequencing used immunoSEQ multiplex PCR; TCRdb keeps in-frame clones, though not all of them. The sample shows 250,000 to 300,000 clones, about 91% of them seen only once. Sequencing was carried out using peripheral blood. The source of these receptors is a woman aged 55-70 years with acute or convalescent COVID-19.

This clone appeared a few times. The rearrangement uses TRBV3-1 (or the pseudogene TRBV3-2) and TRBJ1-6, with a weak D call TRBD1 (6 bases). Per germline, CDR1 LGHDT and CDR2 YNNKEL (reference sequence). Trimming stripped 2 bases from V and 10 bases from J, with 15 bases between. The CDR3 runs 15 residues. CDR3 protein: CASSQTGILRSPLHF. In DNA, the CDR3 is TGTGCCAGCAGCCAAACAGGGATTCTCCGCTCACCCCTCCACTTT.

This chain uses TRBV2 with TRBJ1-5, with D perhaps matching TRBD1 (5 bases). The CDR3 is 13 amino acids. CDR1 and CDR2 from the germline V gene are SNHLY and FYNNEI. V shed 7 bases and J shed 7 bases, with 14 bases lying between them. The CDR3 protein is CASKRGSGQPQHF. The CDR3 bases are TGTGCCAGCAAGCGGGGGAGCGGGCAGCCCCAGCATTTT.

This rearrangement joins TRBV5-1 to TRBJ2-1; 7 nucleotides agree with TRBD1. Trimming removed 7 bases from V and 4 bases from J; junction bases left unmatched: 11. The CDR3 has 15 residues. From germline, CDR1 is SGHRS and CDR2 YFSETQ. The CDR3 coding sequence is TGCGCCAGCGACCCCCGGGACAGTGTTTACAATGAGCAGTTCTTC. Translated: CASDPRDSVYNEQFF.

Details on this clone: This may be a read error, as it is one base from a much larger clone. Other DNA sequences of this sample code for an identical CDR3. The chain joins TRBV7-2 to TRBJ1-4; TRBD1 matches at 9 bases. The CDR3 covers 14 residues. Germline CDR1 SGHTA, CDR2 FQGNSA. Losses at the gene ends were 4 bases for V and 7 bases for J; bases not matched to a gene: 4. The CDR3 is CASSWDRAGEKLFF. CDR3 in DNA: TGTGCCAGCAGCTGGGACAGGGCAGGTGAAAAACTGTTTTTT.

This sequence joins TRBV4-1 and TRBJ2-3; 7 nucleotides align to TRBD2. The length of the CDR3 is 16 residues. J lost 1 base, V lost 5 bases, and 9 bases had no gene match. Germline loops: CDR1 MGHRA, CDR2 YSYEKL. The CDR3 reads CASSKEGGPGTDTQYF. Written as DNA, the CDR3 is TGCGCCAGCAGCAAGGAGGGAGGGCCGGGCACAGATACGCAGTATTTT.

The J gene is TRBJ1-2, the V gene TRBV7-9; D unclear. The germline V gene encodes CDR1 SEHNR and CDR2 FQNEAQ (reference sequence). The V end was cut by 4 bases, the J end by 5 bases, with 8 bases between. The length of the CDR3 is 12 residues. This CDR3 is CASSSVNYGYTF. The CDR3 DNA follows: TGTGCCAGCAGCTCAGTTAATTATGGCTACACCTTC. Complete variable domain (other parts from reference TRBV7-9 and TRBJ1-2): DTGVSQNPRHKITKRGQNVTFRCDPISEHNRLYWYRQTLGQGPEFLTYFQNEAQLEKSRLLSDRFSAERPKGSFSTLEIQRTEQGDSAMYLCASSSVNYGYTFGSGTRLTVV.

The chain is built from TRBV5-4 and TRBJ1-1; TRBD1 matches at 10 bases. CDR1 and CDR2 (germline): SGHNT, YYREEE (reference sequence). This CDR3 is built from 14 residues. V was pared by 3 bases and J by 4 bases, with 3 bases of the junction left unmatched. DNA for the CDR3: TGTGCCAGCAGCTCGCGGACAGGGGGCACTGAAGCTTTCTTT. This encodes CASSSRTGGTEAFF.

This rearrangement joins TRBV30 to TRBJ2-1; 10 nucleotides match TRBD2. CDR3 length: 13 residues. J was trimmed by 6 bases and V by 4 bases; bases with no gene match: 3. In germline, CDR1 is GTSNPN, CDR2 SVGIG (reference sequence). In DNA, the CDR3 is TGTGCCTGGACTAGCGGGAGCGGCAATGAGCAGTTCTTC. Translating gives CAWTSGSGNEQFF.

The chain combines TRBV5-4 with TRBJ2-3; no clear D. The germline gives CDR1 SGHNT, CDR2 YYREEE (reference sequence). Trimming took 6 bases from V and 1 from J, leaving 9 bases between them. The CDR3 is 13 residues long. CDR3 in amino acids: CASIVTGTDTQYF. The CDR3 DNA follows: TGTGCCAGCATAGTAACTGGCACAGATACGCAGTATTTT.

As DNA, the CDR3 is TGTGCCAGCAGCTTGGGACAGCAGATCTCCTACGAGCAGTACTTC. It encodes CASSLGQQISYEQYF. The chain has TRBV11-2 and TRBJ2-7; 7 nucleotides match TRBD1. Germline trimming cut 3 bases from V and 0 bases from J; bases unmatched to any gene: 5. Germline CDR1 reads SGHAT; CDR2 reads FQNNGV. The CDR3 runs to 15 residues.

CDR3: CASSLVVQETQYF. CDR3 DNA sequence: TGCGCCAGCAGCTTGGTAGTTCAAGAGACCCAGTACTTC. The chain joins TRBV5-1 to TRBJ2-5; D gene unclear. V lost 0 bases and J 2 bases, leaving 5 bases between the germline ends. The CDR3 is made up of 13 amino acids. Germline V lookup: CDR1 SGHRS, CDR2 YFSETQ.

This clone has more than one count but fewer than ten. V usage is TRBV28 and J usage is TRBJ2-6; tentative D call: TRBD1 (6 bases). The CDR3 sequence is 19 residues long. Trimming stripped 4 bases from V and 2 bases from J, with 21 bases between. Germline lookup yields CDR1 MDHEN and CDR2 SYDVKM. CDR3 sequence reads: CASSSVWVGGAAGANVLTF. CDR3 DNA: TGTGCCAGCAGTTCGGTTTGGGTAGGGGGTGCGGCTGGGGCCAACGTCCTGACTTTC. Drawing the rest from reference TRBV28 and TRBJ2-6, the complete variable domain is DVKVTQSSRYLVKRTGEKVFLECVQDMDHENMFWYRQDPGLGLRLIYFSYDVKMKEKGDIPEGYSVSREKKERFSLILESASTNQTSMYLCASSSVWVGGAAGANVLTFGAGSRLTVL.

As DNA, the CDR3 is TGTGCCACCAGTGATTGGGGTGGACAGATCAATGAGCAGTTCTTC. Translation gives CATSDWGGQINEQFF. V and J are TRBV24-1 and TRBJ2-1, with TRBD1 as a possible D gene (6 bases). V lost 2 bases, J lost 6 bases, and 13 bases lay in between. In germline, CDR1 is KGHDR, CDR2 SFDVKD. The CDR3 contains 15 residues.

The chain couples TRBV20-1 to TRBJ2-1; 15 bases fit TRBD2. Germline V gene sequence: CDR1 DFQATT, CDR2 SNEGSKA (reference sequence). Trimming took 3 bases from V and 7 from J; bases not matched to a gene: 7. The CDR3 runs 16 residues. The CDR3: CSASSPGTSGRNEQFF. The CDR3 nucleotides read TGCAGTGCTAGTAGTCCCGGGACTAGCGGGAGGAATGAGCAGTTCTTC.

The chain employs TRBV24-1 and TRBJ2-1, with D unresolved. The CDR3 consists of 17 residues. CDR1 and CDR2 (germline): KGHDR, SFDVKD. V was cut by 5 bases and J by 4 bases, with 20 bases left in between. DNA of the CDR3: TGTGCCACCAGTGCCACCGCTAGGTCCCGCCGTTACAATGAGCAGTTCTTC. Translating it yields CATSATARSRRYNEQFF.

The V call is TRBV27, the J call TRBJ1-1; D possibly corresponds to TRBD1 (6 bases). Germline loops: CDR1 MNHEY, CDR2 SMNVEV (reference sequence). The CDR3 sequence is 14 residues long. Between the trimmed V and J ends, which lost 7 bases and 1 base, there was a span of 13 bases. The CDR3 sequence: CASTLLGANTEAFF. In nucleotides, the CDR3 is TGTGCCAGCACCCTCTTGGGGGCGAACACTGAAGCTTTCTTT.

The chain has TRBV10-3 and TRBJ1-2; TRBD1 might be the D (6 bases). Germline CDR1 is ENHRY and CDR2 is SYGVKD. V was trimmed by 4 bases and J by 0 bases, leaving 12 bases between them. The CDR3 has 15 residues. CDR3 DNA: TGTGCCATCAGTGGGGTAGGGGGAGCTAACTATGGCTACACCTTC. Residues: CAISGVGGANYGYTF.

The V call is TRBV11-3, the J call TRBJ2-1, with 10 bases fitting TRBD2. The CDR3 length is 15 residues. V was pared by 5 bases and J by 10 bases, with 11 bases of the junction left unmatched. From germline, CDR1 is SGHNT and CDR2 YENEEA. The CDR3 coding sequence is TGTGCCAGCAGCCCCCCGGGAGCGGGGGGGTACGAGCAGTTCTTC. Its translation is CASSPPGAGGYEQFF.

The chain recombines TRBV7-2 with TRBJ1-1, with 10 bases fitting TRBD1. CDR3 length: 16 amino acids. CDR1 is SGHTA, CDR2 FQGNSA, per germline. The trim removed 8 bases at V and 6 bases at J, leaving 15 bases unmatched. The CDR3 reads CASVFGTGDGVSEAFF. The DNA of the CDR3 is TGTGCCAGCGTTTTCGGGACAGGGGATGGAGTGTCTGAAGCTTTCTTT.

The chain links TRBV14 to TRBJ2-1; a weak D match, TRBD2 (7 bases). Between the trimmed V and J ends, which lost 5 bases and 2 bases, there was a span of 13 bases. Germline CDR1 SGHDN, CDR2 FVKESK. The CDR3 has 15 residues. The CDR3 nucleotides read TGTGCCAGCAGCTTGTGGGGGGGCGCCTACAATGAGCAGTTCTTC. This encodes CASSLWGGAYNEQFF.

V and J are TRBV4-1 and TRBJ2-1; D unresolved. CDR3 length: 13 residues. Between the trimmed V and J ends, which lost 1 base and 3 bases, there was a span of 4 bases. Germline loops: CDR1 MGHRA, CDR2 YSYEKL. CDR3 nucleotide sequence: TGCGCCAGCAGCCAAGTCGGCTACAATGAGCAGTTCTTC. It yields the protein CASSQVGYNEQFF.

This clone was seen just once. Here the CDR3 reads CASSLEGQGNKRNFYGYTF. CDR3 bases: TGTGCCAGCAGCTTAGAGGGACAGGGAAATAAGAGAAATTTCTATGGCTACACCTTC. The rearrangement links TRBV7-9 to TRBJ1-2; 9 bases are shared with TRBD1. This CDR3 has 19 amino acids. Trimming removed 1 base from V and 4 bases from J; junction bases left unmatched: 16. Germline CDR1 reads SEHNR; CDR2 reads FQNEAQ (reference sequence). Combining the CDR3 with reference TRBV7-9 and TRBJ1-2 gives the whole variable domain DTGVSQNPRHKITKRGQNVTFRCDPISEHNRLYWYRQTLGQGPEFLTYFQNEAQLEKSRLLSDRFSAERPKGSFSTLEIQRTEQGDSAMYLCASSLEGQGNKRNFYGYTFGSGTRLTVV.

This clone came up once. This rearrangement joins TRBV28 to TRBJ2-7, with D tentatively TRBD1 (6 bases). CDR1 is MDHEN, CDR2 SYDVKM, per germline. This CDR3 has 14 amino acids. V was trimmed by 2 bases and J by 3 bases, leaving 11 bases between them. CDR3 nucleotides: TGTGCCAGCAGTTTAGCAGGGACAATCTACGAGCAGTACTTC. Protein product: CASSLAGTIYEQYF.

This clone has only one observation. The gene calls are TRBV3-1 (or the pseudogene TRBV3-2) and TRBJ2-2; 11 positions agree with TRBD2. The ends lost 1 base at V and 4 bases at J; junction bases unmatched: 5. The CDR3 runs 17 residues. Germline V gives CDR1 LGHDT, CDR2 YNNKEL (reference sequence). The CDR3 protein is CASSQGTSGSLTGELFF. CDR3 sequence (DNA): TGTGCCAGCAGCCAAGGTACTAGCGGGAGTCTCACCGGGGAGCTGTTTTTT.

This sequence joins TRBV28 and TRBJ1-5; D gene uncertain. V lost 5 bases to trimming and J lost 3 bases, with 11 bases between them. CDR3 size: 14 residues. CDR1 is MDHEN, CDR2 SYDVKM, per germline. The CDR3 DNA reads TGTGCCAGCAGTACCGACTGGAACAATCAGCCCCAGCATTTT. Translated: CASSTDWNNQPQHF.

The rearrangement joins TRBV6-6 to TRBJ1-5, with D tentatively TRBD1 (5 bases). The CDR3 totals 13 residues. In germline, CDR1 is MNHNY, CDR2 SVGAGI (reference sequence). Trimming left V 2 bases short and J 6 bases short, with 8 bases between. DNA of the CDR3: TGTGCCAGCAGTTACCAGGGCGGTCAGCCCCAGCATTTT. This encodes CASSYQGGQPQHF.

The chain combines TRBV2 with TRBJ1-4; 10 nucleotides match TRBD1. Per germline, CDR1 SNHLY and CDR2 FYNNEI. The length of the CDR3 is 16 residues. The J segment lost 2 bases and the V segment lost 6 bases, leaving 6 bases of the junction unmatched. CDR3 sequence (DNA): TGTGCCAGCAGCCAGGGGACAGGGGTTACTAATGAAAAACTGTTTTTT. Its translation: CASSQGTGVTNEKLFF.

The chain is built from TRBV5-1 and TRBJ2-6, with 8 bases fitting TRBD1. Trimming at V came to 5 bases and at J to 1 base, leaving 5 bases not matched to a gene. The CDR3 runs 16 residues. Germline CDR1 is SGHRS and CDR2 is YFSETQ. The CDR3 is CASSSGTGSGANVLTF. In nucleotides, the CDR3 is TGCGCCAGCAGTTCCGGGACAGGTTCTGGGGCCAACGTCCTGACTTTC.

The V and J genes are TRBV28 and TRBJ2-1, with 8 bases identical to TRBD1. Trimming removed 5 bases from V and 1 base from J; junction bases left unmatched: 4. The CDR3 extends over 15 amino acids. Germline lookup yields CDR1 MDHEN and CDR2 SYDVKM. CDR3 protein: CASSDRQGSYNEQFF. CDR3 coding DNA: TGTGCCAGCAGTGATAGACAGGGGTCCTACAATGAGCAGTTCTTC.

The CDR3 loop reads CASSEARRNEQFF. CDR3 coding DNA: TGTGCCAGCAGTGAGGCCAGGAGGAATGAGCAGTTCTTC. The chain combines TRBV6-1 with TRBJ2-1, with TRBD2 as a possible D gene (5 bases). Germline values: CDR1 MNHNS, CDR2 SASEGT. This CDR3 region has 13 residues. V gave up 3 bases and J gave up 7 bases, with 10 bases separating them.